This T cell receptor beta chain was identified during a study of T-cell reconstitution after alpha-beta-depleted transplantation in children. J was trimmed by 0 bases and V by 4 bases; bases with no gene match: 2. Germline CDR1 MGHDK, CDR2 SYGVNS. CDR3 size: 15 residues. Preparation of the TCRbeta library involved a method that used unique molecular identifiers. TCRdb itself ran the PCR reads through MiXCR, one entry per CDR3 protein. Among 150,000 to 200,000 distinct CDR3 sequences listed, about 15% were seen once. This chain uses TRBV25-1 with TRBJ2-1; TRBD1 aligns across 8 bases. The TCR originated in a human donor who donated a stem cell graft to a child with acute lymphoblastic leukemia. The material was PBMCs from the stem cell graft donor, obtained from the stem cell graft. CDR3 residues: CASSGTGSSYNEQFF. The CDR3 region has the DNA TGTGCCAGCAGTGGGACAGGGAGCTCCTACAATGAGCAGTTCTTC.